This T cell receptor beta chain was sequenced for a study of identical twins. This clonotype has just a few counts. TCRdb reprocessed the 5' RACE reads via MiXCR and lists one record per CDR3 protein. Among around 480,000 distinct CDR3 sequences listed, approximately 15% were seen once. The sample was also reused in another study, on yellow fever vaccine responses in identical twins.

This TCR was recovered from a woman younger than 35 in good health. The sample comprised CD4+ T cells sorted from blood.

For the CDR3, the DNA is TGTGCCACCAGTGATTCCCGACTAACACAAGAGACCCAGTACTTC. Protein product: CATSDSRLTQETQYF. The chain links TRBV24-1 to TRBJ2-5; D is perhaps TRBD2 (5 bases). Trimming removed 2 bases at V and 2 bases at J, with 11 bases between. Per germline, CDR1 KGHDR and CDR2 SFDVKD. CDR3 size: 15 residues.